This T cell receptor (beta chain) was sequenced during a study of blood T cell repertoires in COVID-19. This CDR3 region has 11 residues. The V gene's germline CDR1 is SQVTM and CDR2 ANQGSEA. Sequenced by immunoSEQ multiplex PCR; TCRdb stores in-frame clones only, minus some. The top ten clones hold 1% of a sample with some 360,000 clones, roughly 90% of them seen once. Sequenced sample: PBMCs or T cells enriched from blood (not recorded which). The sequence came from a woman in her twenties or thirties who had been exposed to COVID-19. This chain joins TRBV29-1 and TRBJ1-2; D is unresolved. CDR3 nucleotides: TGCAGTGTGGTACAGCTCGGTGGCTACACCTTC. Translation: CSVVQLGGYTF.